This T cell receptor (beta chain) originates from a study of blood T cell repertoires in COVID-19. Overall study context: Whether acute or convalescent, the COVID-19 samples came from the United States, Italy and Spain.

The CDR3 totals 15 residues. Germline V gene sequence: CDR1 SGHTA, CDR2 FQGNSA. Assay used: immunoSEQ multiplex PCR; TCRdb lists only in-frame clones, some missing. The sample carries some 250,000 clones, approximately 82% recorded once. A word on this clone: Sequence at one end of the junction differs from germline and may be a read error.

The origin of this receptor is a man in his forties with active or convalescent COVID-19. The sample was peripheral blood. This chain joins TRBV7-2 and TRBJ2-7; D may be TRBD1 (5 bases). The CDR3 DNA follows: TGTGCCAGCAGATTAGACAGCCTTTACTCCTACGAGCAGTACTTC. It encodes CASRLDSLYSYEQYF.